These T cell receptor beta chains were read from a single sample in a study of blood T cell repertoires in COVID-19. Produced via immunoSEQ multiplex PCR; TCRdb's table is partial and in-frame only. This sample has 450,000 or so clones, with approximately 90% found just once. The sequenced sample was peripheral blood. The receptors were gathered from a woman aged 35 to 49 with COVID-19, enrolled during active disease. Each CDR3 is given with its conserved first and last residue. The order of the fields is V gene, J gene, CDR3 protein.

>TRBV28|TRBJ1-4
CASSLAGRANEKLFF
>TRBV6-5|TRBJ1-1
CASNIAGPNTEAFF
>TRBV4-3|TRBJ2-7
CASSQDIEREYNEQYF
>TRBV5-1|TRBJ1-5
CASSEGSGNQPQHF
>TRBV6-2/TRBV6-3|TRBJ1-1
CASSYPDRGGVDTEAFF
>TRBV5-6|TRBJ1-1
CASSFSTGVNTEAFF
>TRBV3-1/TRBV3-2|TRBJ1-2
CASSQVTGDYGYTF
>TRBV5-1|TRBJ2-1
CASSLGTSGGVDEQFF
>TRBV6-6|TRBJ1-2
CASSYQIQGNYGYTF
>TRBV27|TRBJ1-3
CASPASGFGRIHSGNTIYF
>TRBV5-1|TRBJ1-1
CASSLNRGAEAFF
>TRBV29-1|TRBJ1-1
CSVEGGQGATEAFF
>TRBV2|TRBJ1-5
CASSYYRDRDQPQHF
>TRBV7-6|TRBJ2-1
CASSSGKGRASSYNEQFF
>TRBV16|TRBJ1-5
CASSRQGYNQPQHF
>TRBV4-1|TRBJ1-1
CASGDSMNTEAFF
>TRBV11-3|TRBJ2-3
CASSRSGGAVDTQYF
>TRBV3-1/TRBV3-2|TRBJ2-2
CASSPNSGPANTGELFF
>TRBV29-1|TRBJ1-2
CSGLANYGYTF
>TRBV4-1|TRBJ2-1
CASSQAFSGFEQFF
>TRBV7-9|TRBJ1-6
CASSFTQFNSPLHF
>TRBV30|TRBJ1-6
CACTGRSPLHF
>TRBV6-2/TRBV6-3|TRBJ2-1
CASSPLAGGHNEQFF
>TRBV6-5|TRBJ1-2
CASSYSTGIGYTF
>TRBV6-5|TRBJ1-1
CASRSDKFEAFF
>TRBV5-4|TRBJ2-1
CASSLGWSVTDEQFF
>TRBV2|TRBJ1-1
CAVTWGVNTEAFF
>TRBV30|TRBJ2-5
CAWSRLGRQGEETQYF
>TRBV11-3|TRBJ2-5
CASSSLGGETQYF
>TRBV12-5|TRBJ2-7
CASGPGTGARGADEQYF
>TRBV7-2|TRBJ1-1
CASSSRTGANTEAFF
>TRBV4-1|TRBJ2-7
CASSQVTFSNEQYF
>TRBV27|TRBJ1-4
CASSSPLEGAGEKLFF
>TRBV12-3/TRBV12-4|TRBJ1-5
CASSRGNQPQHF
>TRBV29-1|TRBJ2-3
CSVVGPTSALADTQYF
>TRBV5-1|TRBJ1-4
CASRKTFNEKLFF
>TRBV28|TRBJ2-1
CASSGGLAGKWNEQFF
>TRBV27|TRBJ2-7
CASSSWTGGIEYEQYF
>TRBV21-1|TRBJ2-1
CASSSRFPFPPNEQFF
>TRBV13|TRBJ2-7
CASSLGEEQSSYEQYF
>TRBV12-5|TRBJ1-5
CASALDRGQPQHF
>TRBV3-1/TRBV3-2|TRBJ1-3
CASSLTGISGNTIYF
>TRBV21-1|TRBJ1-1
CASSTGGRGLPEAFF
>TRBV6-2/TRBV6-3|TRBJ1-1
CASSYEFGNRGNTEAFF
>TRBV28|TRBJ1-2
CASSGGGVPNYGYTF
>TRBV7-8|TRBJ1-1
CASSLETNTEAFF
>TRBV5-1|TRBJ2-5
CASSSRDRGQETQYF
>TRBV3-1/TRBV3-2|TRBJ2-3
CASSPPSGRGGTDTQYF
>TRBV15|TRBJ1-5
CATSRVDRVRHF
>TRBV18|TRBJ2-7
CASLKHRRGEQYF
>TRBV5-1|TRBJ1-1
CASSLGQTGEAFF
>TRBV6-5|TRBJ1-3
CASMRQGAGNTIYF
>TRBV5-1|TRBJ2-5
CASSLVSLAEGFQETQYF
>TRBV9|TRBJ1-1
CASSRTGGGTEAFF
>TRBV18|TRBJ2-3
CASSLGTGGTDTQYF
>TRBV2|TRBJ2-3
CASTSGGVDTQYF
>TRBV6-5|TRBJ1-2
CASSSTGYGYTF